The 28 T cell receptor beta chains in this list originate from one sample, sequenced in a study of T-cell memory formation after mild COVID-19 (dated by TCRdb to 2020 to 2023). The protocol used for the library was 5' RACE. The sequencing machine was an Illumina NovaSeq 6000. In TCRdb, the public reads were trimmed at Q25 with fastp and aligned with MiXCR, with productive beta chains retained. Duplicate CDR3 protein sequences are folded into a single record with the most common DNA and genes. This sample has a few hundred thousand distinct CDR3 sequences in its table, and 25% to 30% of those were observed once. Jointly, the top ten make up approximately 12% of the sample. The sample comprised PBMCs or a T cell subset sorted from them (not recorded which). These receptors all stem from an adult woman who had mild COVID-19 (a few samples of this study predate the infection). The sample titles of this study are shuffled in the database, so cell type and time point are left out; the donor was told from shared clones.

This clonotype was observed a single time. The chain links TRBV15 to TRBJ1-1, with D maybe TRBD1 (6 bases). V was pared by 1 base and J by 6 bases, with 12 bases between. The CDR3 contains 14 residues. Per the germline V gene, CDR1 is LNHNV and CDR2 is YYDKDF (reference sequence). CDR3 sequence: CATSRVAGVSEAFF. The CDR3 bases are TGTGCCACCAGCAGAGTAGCAGGGGTTTCTGAAGCTTTCTTT.

This rearrangement joins TRBV12-3 or TRBV12-4 to TRBJ2-7, with D possibly being TRBD1 (5 bases). V was pared by 3 bases and J by 3 bases, with 18 bases between. The CDR3 runs 16 residues. CDR3 sequence (DNA): TGTGCCAGCAGTTTTATTGCGTACAGGAATGACTACGAGCAGTACTTC. This codes for CASSFIAYRNDYEQYF.

This clonotype showed up just a few times. The chain uses TRBV20-1 and TRBJ2-7; D is perhaps TRBD2 (5 bases). The germline CDR1 and CDR2 sequences are DFQATT and SNEGSKA (reference sequence). V was clipped by 3 bases and J by 2 bases, with 14 bases between them. CDR3 length equals 14 residues. The CDR3 nucleotides read TGCAGTGCTAGTCGGATTCGGGGTCCCTACGAGCAGTACTTC. This encodes CSASRIRGPYEQYF.

This clonotype was seen only a few times. The J gene is TRBJ2-5, the V gene TRBV7-3; 12 positions agree with TRBD2. J was trimmed by 5 bases and V by 5 bases; bases with no gene match: 6. The CDR3 length is 15 residues. Germline V lookup: CDR1 SGHTA, CDR2 FQGTGA. The CDR3 coding sequence is TGTGCCAGCAGCCTAATGACTAGCGGGAGTGAGACCCAGTACTTC. Amino acid sequence: CASSLMTSGSETQYF.

In its sample, this clonotype was seen many times. The chain is built from TRBV7-8 and TRBJ2-3; 8 positions agree with TRBD2. The CDR3 consists of 13 residues. J lost 4 bases, V lost 5 bases, and 2 bases had no gene match. Germline CDR1 and CDR2: SGHVS and FQNEAQ. This CDR3 is CASSPGGADTQYF. The CDR3 DNA reads as TGTGCCAGCAGCCCCGGGGGGGCAGATACGCAGTATTTT.

This clonotype was recorded a few times. The rearrangement uses TRBV30 and TRBJ1-2; D not certain. The V gene's germline CDR1 is GTSNPN and CDR2 SVGIG (reference sequence). V shed 2 bases and J shed 8 bases, with 12 bases lying between them. The CDR3 consists of 12 residues. The CDR3 nucleotides are TGTGCCTGGAGTCGCGGGTTGTCCGGCTACACCTTC. Amino acids: CAWSRGLSGYTF. Full variable domain (remainder filled in from reference TRBV30 and TRBJ1-2): SQTIHQWPATLVQPVGSPLSLECTVEGTSNPNLYWYRQAAGRGLQLLFYSVGIGQISSEVPQNLSASRPQDRQFILSSKKLLLSDSGFYLCAWSRGLSGYTFGSGTRLTVV.

This clonotype was seen only a few times. This sequence joins TRBV5-1 and TRBJ2-5; tentatively, D is TRBD1 (5 bases). V lost 3 bases and J 3 bases, leaving 12 bases between the germline ends. This CDR3 comprises 14 residues. Germline-derived CDR1 and CDR2 are SGHRS and YFSETQ. The CDR3 DNA reads TGCGCCAGCAGCTCGGCAGGGCGTGAAGAGACCCAGTACTTC. This gives the protein CASSSAGREETQYF.

V is TRBV5-1 and J is TRBJ1-2; TRBD1 is a possible D gene (5 bases). The CDR3 sequence is 16 residues long. V lost 4 bases and J 2 bases, leaving 18 bases between the germline ends. Germline lookup yields CDR1 SGHRS and CDR2 YFSETQ. The CDR3 spells CASSLNPTTANYGYTF. CDR3 DNA sequence: TGCGCCAGCAGCCTAAATCCCACGACAGCCAACTATGGCTACACCTTC.

A few counts support this clonotype. The rearrangement links TRBV2 to TRBJ2-5; the D gene is possibly TRBD2 (6 bases). V was pared by 7 bases and J by 4 bases, with 16 bases between. The CDR3 has 14 residues. Germline V gives CDR1 SNHLY, CDR2 FYNNEI. In nucleotides, the CDR3 is TGTGCCAGCACCGCCAGGCGGGGCCGAGAGACCCAGTACTTC. Translation: CASTARRGRETQYF.

J is TRBJ2-3 and V is TRBV7-3, with D possibly being TRBD1 (7 bases). There are 19 residues in the CDR3. Per the germline V gene, CDR1 is SGHTA and CDR2 is FQGTGA. V gave up 1 base and J gave up 2 bases, with 22 bases separating them. CDR3 sequence: CASSLMSQGGRETTDTQYF. The CDR3, as DNA: TGTGCCAGCAGCTTAATGAGTCAGGGGGGCCGGGAGACCACAGATACGCAGTATTTT. The full variable domain, in which reference TRBV7-3 and TRBJ2-3 provide the parts outside the CDR3, is GAGVSQTPSNKVTEKGKYVELRCDPISGHTALYWYRQSLGQGPEFLIYFQGTGAADDSGLPNDRFFAVRPEGSVSTLKIQRTERGDSAVYLCASSLMSQGGRETTDTQYFGPGTRLTVL.

Written as DNA, the CDR3 is TGTGCCAGCAGGGGTAGGCAGGGTGATGAAAAACTGTTTTTT. It codes for CASRGRQGDEKLFF. The chain has TRBV6-6 and TRBJ1-4; tentative D call: TRBD1 (5 bases). Germline V gene lookup returns CDR1 MNHNY and CDR2 SVGAGI (reference sequence). This CDR3 has 14 amino acids. V lost 6 bases and J 6 bases, leaving 14 bases between the germline ends.

This clonotype was seen more than once but under ten times. The gene calls are TRBV20-1 and TRBJ2-7; TRBD1 might be the D (6 bases). Germline V lookup: CDR1 DFQATT, CDR2 SNEGSKA (reference sequence). V lost 3 bases and J 3 bases, leaving 15 bases between the germline ends. CDR3 size: 14 residues. This chain's CDR3 is CSARGTGSYYEQYF. CDR3 sequence (DNA): TGCAGTGCTAGGGGAACAGGGTCTTACTACGAGCAGTACTTC.

This chain's CDR3 is CASSLEGARGAFF. CDR3 bases: TGTGCCAGCAGTTTAGAGGGGGCGAGGGGAGCTTTCTTT. The chain uses TRBV27 and TRBJ1-1; 7 nucleotides line up with TRBD1. Germline CDR1 MNHEY, CDR2 SMNVEV (reference sequence). V lost 2 bases to trimming and J lost 10 bases; unmatched junction nucleotides: 7. The CDR3 length is 13 residues.

This clonotype has more than one count but fewer than ten. J is TRBJ2-7 and V is TRBV6-2 or TRBV6-3, with 7 positions matching TRBD2. V trimming: 5 bases; J trimming: 7 bases; junction bases outside the gene matches: 11. CDR1 is MNHEY and CDR2 is SVGEGT in the germline V gene. There are 14 residues in the CDR3. CDR3 nucleotide sequence: TGTGCCAGCAGTCGGAGCGGGGATACTAGGGAGCAGTACTTC. This encodes CASSRSGDTREQYF.

In this sample, this clonotype turned up once. The rearrangement uses TRBV3-1 and TRBJ2-1; D gene uncertain. The CDR3 is 13 amino acids. CDR1 is LGHDT, CDR2 YNNKEL, per germline (reference sequence). Between the trimmed V and J ends, which lost 1 base and 8 bases, there was a span of 9 bases. CDR3 residues: CASSQGQRYEQFF. The CDR3 DNA reads TGTGCCAGCAGCCAAGGCCAGAGATATGAGCAGTTCTTC.

V gene TRBV20-1 combines with J gene TRBJ2-3; 8 bases align to TRBD1. The CDR3 covers 15 residues. Unmatched junction bases numbered 5, after V lost 0 bases and J lost 3 bases. Germline V CDR1 and CDR2: DFQATT, SNEGSKA (reference sequence). The CDR3 loop reads CSARDRTGWTDTQYF. The CDR3 DNA reads as TGCAGTGCTAGAGACCGGACAGGGTGGACAGATACGCAGTATTTT.

This clonotype was picked up a small number of times. The chain is built from TRBV7-9 and TRBJ2-1; 11 nucleotides match TRBD2. J was trimmed by 4 bases and V by 4 bases; bases with no gene match: 6. CDR1 is SEHNR and CDR2 is FQNEAQ in the germline V gene (reference sequence). The CDR3 sequence is 16 residues long. DNA of the CDR3: TGTGCCAGCAGCTCGAGACTAGCGGGAAGTTACAATGAGCAGTTCTTC. This encodes CASSSRLAGSYNEQFF.

Only a few counts were recorded for this clonotype. The V and J genes are TRBV7-9 and TRBJ2-5, with D possibly matching TRBD2 (6 bases). The CDR3 runs to 16 residues. Germline V lookup: CDR1 SEHNR, CDR2 FQNEAQ (reference sequence). With 1 base removed from V and 4 bases from J, the gap between germline ends came to 16 bases. The CDR3 DNA sequence: TGTGCCAGCAGCTTAGGAGGAACGGGAGTCCGAGAGACCCAGTACTTC. It yields the protein CASSLGGTGVRETQYF.

This clonotype was counted ten times or more. V and J are TRBV24-1 and TRBJ1-2, with D possibly matching TRBD1 (5 bases). The V and J ends lost 6 bases and 7 bases respectively, with 11 bases between them. The CDR3 runs 12 residues. Germline V CDR1 and CDR2: KGHDR, SFDVKD. For the CDR3, the DNA is TGTGCCACCAGTCGCCAGGGTTTTGGCTACACCTTC. Protein: CATSRQGFGYTF.

This clonotype was seen more than once but under ten times. This chain uses TRBV18 with TRBJ1-5; TRBD1 aligns across 8 bases. This CDR3 is 15 amino acids long. Germline CDR1 reads KGHSH; CDR2 reads LQKENI. Trimming took 5 bases from V and 3 from J; bases not matched to a gene: 6. CDR3 amino acids: CASSSGQADNQPQHF. Written as DNA, the CDR3 is TGTGCCAGCTCATCGGGACAGGCGGACAATCAGCCCCAGCATTTT.

This clonotype was seen only a few times. This chain joins TRBV24-1 and TRBJ2-3, with TRBD1 identical over 12 bases. Germline V gene sequence: CDR1 KGHDR, CDR2 SFDVKD. V shed 2 bases, J shed 5 bases, and the junction held 4 bases outside the gene matches. The CDR3 is made up of 16 amino acids. DNA for the CDR3: TGTGCCACCAGTGATTGGGGACAGGGGGCGGGAGATACGCAGTATTTT. Its protein product is CATSDWGQGAGDTQYF.

This rearrangement joins TRBV11-2 to TRBJ2-1; D not certain. V dropped 5 bases and J dropped 0 bases, with 17 bases sitting between them. This CDR3 is 17 amino acids long. Germline V CDR1 and CDR2: SGHAT, FQNNGV. DNA of the CDR3: TGTGCCAGCAGCCCACGGGCCTTACGTTTCTCCTACAATGAGCAGTTCTTC. Protein product: CASSPRALRFSYNEQFF. Variable domain in full (rest from reference TRBV11-2 and TRBJ2-1): EAGVAQSPRYKIIEKRQSVAFWCNPISGHATLYWYQQILGQGPKLLIQFQNNGVVDDSQLPKDRFSAERLKGVDSTLKIQPAKLEDSAVYLCASSPRALRFSYNEQFFGPGTRLTVL.

The rearrangement links TRBV7-9 to TRBJ1-2, with D tentatively TRBD1 (6 bases). Deletions cut 6 bases from V and 4 bases from J, with 12 bases between. The V gene's germline CDR1 is SEHNR and CDR2 FQNEAQ (reference sequence). The CDR3 has 13 amino acids. This CDR3 is CASRGGGPYGYTF. The CDR3 region has the DNA TGTGCCAGCAGAGGGGGGGGTCCCTATGGCTACACCTTC.

This rearrangement joins TRBV11-2 to TRBJ2-3, with D perhaps TRBD1 or TRBD2 (5 bases each). The length of the CDR3 is 14 residues. The germline CDR1 and CDR2 sequences are SGHAT and FQNNGV. Deletions cut 5 bases from V and 5 bases from J, with 14 bases between. The CDR3 here is CASSPPWGRDTQYF. Here the CDR3 DNA reads TGTGCCAGCAGCCCCCCGTGGGGGAGAGATACGCAGTATTTT.

This clonotype was picked up a small number of times. The chain couples TRBV3-1 to TRBJ1-1; TRBD1 is a possible D gene (6 bases). V was pared by 2 bases and J by 6 bases, with 10 bases between. CDR1 is LGHDT, CDR2 YNNKEL, per germline (reference sequence). This CDR3 has 13 residues. For the CDR3, the DNA is TGTGCCAGCAGCCAACTTCAGGGGTCTGAAGCTTTCTTT. Translated: CASSQLQGSEAFF.

This clonotype has only a few counts. J is TRBJ1-5 and V is TRBV12-3 or TRBV12-4; D is ambiguous. The CDR3 has 12 residues. V lost 3 bases and J 6 bases, leaving 6 bases between the germline ends. The CDR3 reads CASSLGSQPQHF. The DNA of the CDR3 is TGTGCCAGCAGTTTGGGGAGTCAGCCCCAGCATTTT.

This clonotype has a handful of counts. CDR3 region: CASSSMTSMRADTQYF. The CDR3 coding sequence is TGTGCCAGCAGCTCGATGACTAGTATGAGAGCAGATACGCAGTATTTT. The chain is built from TRBV7-2 and TRBJ2-3; D might be TRBD2 (6 bases). Germline CDR1 and CDR2: SGHTA and FQGNSA. Trimming removed 4 bases at V and 4 bases at J, with 18 bases between. The CDR3 covers 16 residues.

This clonotype was detected a few times. The J gene is TRBJ2-5, the V gene TRBV4-1; D remains ambiguous. This CDR3 is 13 amino acids long. CDR1 MGHRA and CDR2 YSYEKL come from the germline V gene. Trimming shortened V by 0 bases and J by 9 bases, and 11 bases separated the two germline ends. The chain's CDR3 is CASSQDLGLAQYF. The DNA of the CDR3 is TGCGCCAGCAGCCAAGATCTTGGGTTGGCCCAGTACTTC.